Described below is a single T cell receptor (beta chain) sequence and its context. This record comes from a study of Ad26.COV2.S vaccination and SARS-CoV-2 variants. Study background: Ad26.COV2.S given intramuscularly, once or twice 56 days apart.

The data were produced by immunoSEQ multiplex PCR, yet TCRdb's version contains in-frame clones alone and is incomplete. The sample has 300,000 to 400,000 clones, about nine tenths seen once; the top ten hold around 5.5%. Indicated treatment: about 20 received Ad26.COV2.S at low or high dose, single or two shots; 5 received placebo; per-sample allocation not given. All samples were drawn on day 63, counting from the first vaccine or placebo injection. This material consisted of peripheral blood, taken in a trial of Ad26.COV2.S vaccine versus placebo. The receptor was isolated from a person aged 18-65 years who received the Ad26.COV2.S COVID-19 vaccine or a placebo.

This CDR3 is CASSLPAYREETQYF. CDR3 nucleotide sequence: TGTGCCAGCAGCTTACCGGCCTACAGGGAGGAGACCCAGTACTTC. The rearrangement joins TRBV7-9 to TRBJ2-5; weak D call: TRBD1 (6 bases). Per germline, CDR1 SEHNR and CDR2 FQNEAQ (reference sequence). The CDR3 sequence is 15 residues long. The germline V and J ends were trimmed by 2 bases and 5 bases, with 15 bases remaining between them.